This TCR beta chain derives from a study of T cell clonality in common variable immunodeficiency. Patients and controls were mostly of Caucasian heritage. This CDR3 spans 15 amino acids. Trimming removed 2 bases at V and 4 bases at J, with 9 bases between. CDR1 is MNHEY and CDR2 is SVGEGT in the germline V gene. CVID and control samples used equivalent genomic DNA input. The table came from immunoSEQ multiplex PCR; TCRdb's copy has only in-frame clones and leaves some out. The sample yields some 16,000 clones, without any singletons. This clone showed up just a few times. Antigen unknown. The read ends 3 residues before the CDR3 terminus; that terminus is restored from the germline J gene. Notes on the study in general: Compared with controls, CVID subjects had fewer shared TCRbeta clones. Common variable immunodeficiency TCR beta sequences reportedly had fewer deletions and N-nucleotide insertions. Repertoire-complication correlations in CVID were limited by patient heterogeneity.

The source material was peripheral blood mononuclear cells. The clonotype was recovered from a human donor with common variable immunodeficiency. The chain is built from TRBV6-2 or TRBV6-3 and TRBJ2-6; weak D call: TRBD1 (5 bases). The CDR3 DNA, read in part, is TGTGCCAGCAGTTACATGGGGCACGGGGCCAACGTC. Its protein product is CASSYMGHGANV. The entire CDR3 is CASSYMGHGANVLTF.